This T cell receptor (beta chain) was observed in a study of long-term antiretroviral therapy in people with HIV. A word on this clone: Its antigen is unknown.

Study-wide findings and caveats: Versus controls, repertoires in people with HIV had narrower CDR3 length ranges.

The CDR3 runs 12 residues. Germline V gene lookup returns CDR1 SQVTM and CDR2 ANQGSEA. V was pared by 1 base and J by 10 bases, with 13 bases between. It was in the United States that all participants with HIV were treated. It was version v3.0 of the immunoSEQ assay that was run at survey level. It was roughly 40,000-50,000 T-cell genomes per sample that sequencing targeted. The repertoire was sequenced with immunoSEQ multiplex PCR; TCRdb's copy has only in-frame clones and lacks some. The profile covers under 30,000 clones, with around 79% appearing a single time and 5.5% to 6% taken by the ten largest.

This receptor was identified in a woman aged 30 to 39 with HIV. This specimen consisted of unsorted PBMCs, obtained 1.1 years before starting antiretroviral therapy. The V gene is TRBV29-1, the J gene TRBJ1-2; D call uncertain. Here the CDR3 reads CSVEVTEKFYTF. The CDR3 region has the DNA TGCAGCGTTGAAGTCACGGAGAAGTTCTACACCTTC.